These T cell receptor beta chains were read from a single sample in a study of molecular identifiers for immune sequencing clone quantification. TCRdb analysed the PCR reads with MiXCR anew, one entry per CDR3 protein. The data show 40,000 to 45,000 distinct CDR3 sequences, under 25% seen once. The specimen sequenced was naive CD8+ T cells from blood, with Jurkat cell RNA spiked in. The receptors were gathered from a human donor in good health. Some libraries in this study had Jurkat cell RNA spiked in. Both conserved end residues are part of each CDR3. Each record gives: D gene, J gene, V gene, clone size, CDR3 DNA, CDR3 protein. A D gene is named only where the DNA matches it firmly. The size entry is marked missing in some rows and otherwise reads once, few, many or a size class.

TRBD2	TRBJ2-3	TRBV13	many	TGTGCCAGCAGCCTACTAGCGGCTAGCACAGATACGCAGTATTTT	CASSLLAASTDTQYF
.	TRBJ1-1	TRBV5-1	many	TGCGCCAGCAGCCCATCGCCCAGCTATAGTGAAGCTTTCTTT	CASSPSPSYSEAFF
TRBD1	TRBJ2-2	TRBV11-2	.	TGTGCCAGCAGCTTACCCAGAACCGGGACAGGAAGGGGCGCCGGGGAGCTGTTTTTT	CASSLPRTGTGRGAGELFF
.	TRBJ2-3	TRBV4-3	.	TGCGCCAGCAGCCGCCTTCCCGAAGATACGCAGTATTTT	CASSRLPEDTQYF
.	TRBJ2-3	TRBV5-4	many	TGTGCCAGCAGCCTCCTTCCCCAGCCTAGCACAGATACGCAGTATTTT	CASSLLPQPSTDTQYF
.	TRBJ2-7	TRBV20-1	many	TGCAGTGCTAGACAGGCTTCGTCCTACGAGCAGTACTTC	CSARQASSYEQYF
.	TRBJ2-3	TRBV5-3	few	TGTGCCAGCAGCTCGGACACAGGTACGCGGTATTTT	CASSSDTGTRYF
.	TRBJ1-3	TRBV19	many	TGTGCCAGTACAAGGGCAGTCGGCTCTGGAAACACCATATATTTT	CASTRAVGSGNTIYF
.	TRBJ2-7	TRBV29-1	many	TGCAGCGTAGAGACCGCTTCTGAGCAGTACTTC	CSVETASEQYF
.	TRBJ1-2	TRBV5-5	many	TGTGCCAGCAGCCCCGGCGGGGCAAGTAACTATGGCTACACCTTC	CASSPGGASNYGYTF
.	TRBJ2-2	TRBV28	many	TGTGCCAGCAGGGTACAGGGGAACACCGGGGAGCTGTTTTTT	CASRVQGNTGELFF
.	TRBJ2-5	TRBV2	many	TGTGCCAGCACCCGAACGGGGTACCAAGAGACCCAGTACTTC	CASTRTGYQETQYF
TRBD1	TRBJ1-1	TRBV29-1	medium-sized	TGCAGCGTTGGGGGAGGGGACAGGACTGTCACTGAAGCTTTCTTT	CSVGGGDRTVTEAFF
.	TRBJ2-3	TRBV28	.	TGTGCCAGCAGCCACATCCCCCCCTTCGGGGCGACAGATACGCAGTATTTT	CASSHIPPFGATDTQYF
.	TRBJ2-7	TRBV23-1	many	TGCGCCAGCAGTCAAAGAGGCCAGTACTTC	CASSQRGQYF